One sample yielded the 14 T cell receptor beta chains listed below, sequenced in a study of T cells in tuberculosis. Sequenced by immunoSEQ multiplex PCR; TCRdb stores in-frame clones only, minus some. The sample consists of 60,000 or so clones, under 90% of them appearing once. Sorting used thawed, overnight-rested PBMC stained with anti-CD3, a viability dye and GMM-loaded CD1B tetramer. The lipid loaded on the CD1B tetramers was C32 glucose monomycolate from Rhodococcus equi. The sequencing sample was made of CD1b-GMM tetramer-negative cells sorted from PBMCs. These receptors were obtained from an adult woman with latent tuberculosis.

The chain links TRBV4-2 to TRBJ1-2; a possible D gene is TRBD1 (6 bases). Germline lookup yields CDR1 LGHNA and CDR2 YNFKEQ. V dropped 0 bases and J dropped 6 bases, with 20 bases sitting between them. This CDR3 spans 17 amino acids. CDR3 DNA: TGTGCCAGCAGCCAAGAGGCCTTAAGGACAGCAAGAAATGGCTACACCTTC. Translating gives CASSQEALRTARNGYTF.

This chain's CDR3 is CASSLQGAVDEQYF. The CDR3 DNA follows: TGCGCCAGCAGCTTGCAGGGGGCAGTAGACGAGCAGTACTTC. The chain is built from TRBV5-1 and TRBJ2-7; 8 bases are shared with TRBD1. Germline V lookup: CDR1 SGHRS, CDR2 YFSETQ. The CDR3 loop spans 14 amino acids. The J segment lost 5 bases and the V segment lost 1 base, leaving 5 bases of the junction unmatched. Variable domain in full (rest from reference TRBV5-1 and TRBJ2-7): KAGVTQTPRYLIKTRGQQVTLSCSPISGHRSVSWYQQTPGQGLQFLFEYFSETQRNKGNFPGRFSGRQFSNSRSEMNVSTLELGDSALYLCASSLQGAVDEQYFGPGTRLTVT.

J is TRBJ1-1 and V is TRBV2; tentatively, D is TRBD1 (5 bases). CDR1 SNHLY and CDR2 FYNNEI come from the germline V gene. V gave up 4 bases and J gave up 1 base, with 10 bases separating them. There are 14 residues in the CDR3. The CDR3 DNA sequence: TGTGCCAGCAGTGCAGGACATTCGAACACTGAAGCTTTCTTT. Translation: CASSAGHSNTEAFF. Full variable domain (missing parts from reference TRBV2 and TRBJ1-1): EPEVTQTPSHQVTQMGQEVILRCVPISNHLYFYWYRQILGQKVEFLVSFYNNEISEKSEIFDDQFSVERPDGSNFTLKIRSTKLEDSAMYFCASSAGHSNTEAFFGQGTRLTVV.

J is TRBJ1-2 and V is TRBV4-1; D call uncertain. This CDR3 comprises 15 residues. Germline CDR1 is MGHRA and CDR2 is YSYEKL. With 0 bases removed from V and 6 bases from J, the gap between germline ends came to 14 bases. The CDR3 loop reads CASSQEGTAYDGYTF. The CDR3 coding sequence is TGCGCCAGCAGCCAAGAAGGAACAGCTTACGATGGCTACACCTTC.

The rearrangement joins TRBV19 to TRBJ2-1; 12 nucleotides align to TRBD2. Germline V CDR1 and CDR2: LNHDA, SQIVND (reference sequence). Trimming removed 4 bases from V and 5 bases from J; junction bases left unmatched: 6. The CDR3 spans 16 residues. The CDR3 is CASSSQGLAGNNEQFF. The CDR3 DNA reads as TGTGCCAGTAGTAGCCAAGGACTAGCGGGAAACAATGAGCAGTTCTTC.

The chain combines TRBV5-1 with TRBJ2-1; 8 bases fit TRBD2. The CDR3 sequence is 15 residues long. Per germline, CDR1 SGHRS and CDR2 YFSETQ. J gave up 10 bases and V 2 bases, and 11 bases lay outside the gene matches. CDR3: CASSFSAGGGTEQFF. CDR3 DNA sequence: TGCGCCAGCAGCTTCTCGGCCGGGGGGGGGACGGAGCAGTTCTTC.

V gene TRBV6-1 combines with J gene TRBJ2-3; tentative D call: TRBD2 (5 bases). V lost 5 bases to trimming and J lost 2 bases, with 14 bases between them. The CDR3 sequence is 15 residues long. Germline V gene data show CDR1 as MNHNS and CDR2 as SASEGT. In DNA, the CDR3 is TGTGCCAGCAGTCCGTCGGGATTTCTCACAGATACGCAGTATTTT. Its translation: CASSPSGFLTDTQYF.

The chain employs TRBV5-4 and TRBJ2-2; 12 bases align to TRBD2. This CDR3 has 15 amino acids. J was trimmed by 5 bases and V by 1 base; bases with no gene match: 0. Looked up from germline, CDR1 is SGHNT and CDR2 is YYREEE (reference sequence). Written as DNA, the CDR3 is TGTGCCAGCAGCTTGCTAGCGGGAGGGACCGGGGAGCTGTTTTTT. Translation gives CASSLLAGGTGELFF.

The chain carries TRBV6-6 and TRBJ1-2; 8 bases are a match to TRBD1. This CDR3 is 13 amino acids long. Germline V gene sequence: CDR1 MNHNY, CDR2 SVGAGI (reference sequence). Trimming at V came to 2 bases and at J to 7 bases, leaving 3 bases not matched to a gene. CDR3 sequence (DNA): TGTGCCAGCAGTTACGACAGGGGCCTTGGCTACACCTTC. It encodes CASSYDRGLGYTF.

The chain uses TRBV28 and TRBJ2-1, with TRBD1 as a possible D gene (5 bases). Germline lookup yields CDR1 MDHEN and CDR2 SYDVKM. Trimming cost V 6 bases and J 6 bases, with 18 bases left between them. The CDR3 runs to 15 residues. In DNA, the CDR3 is TGTGCCAGCAGCCCGGACACCCCCGGTGGCAATGAGCAGTTCTTC. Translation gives CASSPDTPGGNEQFF.

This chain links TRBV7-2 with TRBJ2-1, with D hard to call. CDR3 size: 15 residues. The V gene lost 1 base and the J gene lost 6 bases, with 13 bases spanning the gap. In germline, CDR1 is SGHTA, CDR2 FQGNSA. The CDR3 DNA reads TGTGCCAGCAGCTTAGTCAGTCTAGTGGGCAATGAGCAGTTCTTC. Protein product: CASSLVSLVGNEQFF. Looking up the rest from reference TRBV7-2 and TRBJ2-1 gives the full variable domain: GAGVSQSPSNKVTEKGKDVELRCDPISGHTALYWYRQSLGQGLEFLIYFQGNSAPDKSGLPSDRFSAERTGGSVSTLTIQRTQQEDSAVYLCASSLVSLVGNEQFFGPGTRLTVL.

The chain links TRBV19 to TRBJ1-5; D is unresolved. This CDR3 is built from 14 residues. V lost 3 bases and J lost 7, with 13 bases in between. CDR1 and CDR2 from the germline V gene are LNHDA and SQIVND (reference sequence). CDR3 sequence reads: CASSIRHPEQPQHF. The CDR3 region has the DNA TGTGCCAGTAGTATTAGACACCCCGAGCAGCCCCAGCATTTT.

The CDR3 loop is CASSQEGLGLAGGRQSTDTQYF. The CDR3 DNA reads TGTGCCAGCAGCCAAGAGGGGTTAGGACTAGCGGGAGGAAGGCAGAGCACAGATACGCAGTATTTT. The V and J genes are TRBV4-2 and TRBJ2-3, with 14 positions matching TRBD2. This CDR3 contains 22 residues. V lost 0 bases to trimming and J lost 0 bases; unmatched junction nucleotides: 14. Germline CDR1 and CDR2: LGHNA and YNFKEQ.

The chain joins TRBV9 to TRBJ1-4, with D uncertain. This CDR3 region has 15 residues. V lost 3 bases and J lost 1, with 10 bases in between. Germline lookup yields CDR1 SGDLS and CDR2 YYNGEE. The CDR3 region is CASSASGGTNEKLFF. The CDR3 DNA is TGTGCCAGCAGCGCCTCAGGTGGAACTAATGAAAAACTGTTTTTT.